This section outlines one TCR beta chain sequence together with its context. This table comes from immunoSEQ multiplex PCR, and its TCRdb copy is limited to in-frame clones, with some not included. The sample contains 140,000 or so clones, 85% to 90% of which appear only once. The V gene's germline CDR1 is SGHRS and CDR2 YFSETQ. V shed 6 bases and J 4 bases; nucleotides not matched to a gene: 10. This CDR3 has 15 residues. The data originate from a study of T cell responses to AZD1222 COVID-19 vaccine. The sequenced sample was peripheral blood, obtained on day 0 of AZD1222 vaccination. The sequence came from an adult in good health. The chain has TRBV5-1 and TRBJ2-3; TRBD2 matches at 8 bases. The CDR3, as DNA: TGCGCCAGCACCCCCACTGCGGGAGGTTCAGATACGCAGTATTTT. As protein: CASTPTAGGSDTQYF.